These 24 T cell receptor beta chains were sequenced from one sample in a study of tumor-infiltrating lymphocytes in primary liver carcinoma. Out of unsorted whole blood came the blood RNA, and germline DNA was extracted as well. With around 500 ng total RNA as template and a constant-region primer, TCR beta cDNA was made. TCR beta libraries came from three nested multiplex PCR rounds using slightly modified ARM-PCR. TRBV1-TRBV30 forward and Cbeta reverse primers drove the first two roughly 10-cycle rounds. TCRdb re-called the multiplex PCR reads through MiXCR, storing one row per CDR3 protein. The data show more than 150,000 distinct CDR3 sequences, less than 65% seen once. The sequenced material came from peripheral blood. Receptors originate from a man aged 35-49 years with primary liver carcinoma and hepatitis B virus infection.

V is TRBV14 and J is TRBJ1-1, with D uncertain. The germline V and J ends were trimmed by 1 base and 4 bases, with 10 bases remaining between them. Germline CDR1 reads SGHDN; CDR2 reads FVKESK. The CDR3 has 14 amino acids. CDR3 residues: CASSQVAYITEAFF. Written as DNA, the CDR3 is TGTGCCAGCAGCCAAGTGGCATACATCACTGAAGCTTTCTTT.

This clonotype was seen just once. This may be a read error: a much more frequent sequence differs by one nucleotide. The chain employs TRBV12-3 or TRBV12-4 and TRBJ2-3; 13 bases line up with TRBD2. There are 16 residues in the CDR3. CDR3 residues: CTSSRGTSGTTDTQYF. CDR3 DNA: TGTACCAGCAGTCGTGGGACTAGCGGGACCACAGATACGCAGTATTTT.

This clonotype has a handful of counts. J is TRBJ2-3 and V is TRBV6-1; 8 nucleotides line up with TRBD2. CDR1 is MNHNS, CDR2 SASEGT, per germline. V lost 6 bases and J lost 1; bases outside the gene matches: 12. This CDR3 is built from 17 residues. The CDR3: CASSVYRLAYRTDTQYF. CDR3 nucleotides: TGTGCCAGCAGCGTTTACCGACTAGCGTATCGCACAGATACGCAGTATTTT.

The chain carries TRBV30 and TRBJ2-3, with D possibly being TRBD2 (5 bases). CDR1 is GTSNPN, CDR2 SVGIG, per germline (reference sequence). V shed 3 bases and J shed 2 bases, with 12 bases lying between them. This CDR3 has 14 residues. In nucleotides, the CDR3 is TGTGCCTGGAGCCGCCAGCGGTACACAGATACGCAGTATTTT. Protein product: CAWSRQRYTDTQYF.

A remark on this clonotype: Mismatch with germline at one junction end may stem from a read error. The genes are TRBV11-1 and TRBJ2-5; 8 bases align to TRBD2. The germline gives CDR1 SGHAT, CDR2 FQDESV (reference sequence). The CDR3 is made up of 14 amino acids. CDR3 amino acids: CVSSWRSGGETQYF. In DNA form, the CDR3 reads TGTGTCAGCAGCTGGCGGAGCGGGGGCGAGACCCAGTACTTC.

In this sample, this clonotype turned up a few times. CDR3 sequence (DNA): TGTGCCAGCAGCCAAGGGCCAACGCAGTATTTT. Residues: CASSQGPTQYF. The V gene is TRBV14, the J gene TRBJ2-3; D remains ambiguous. CDR3 length: 11 residues. Trimming removed 1 base from V and 9 bases from J, with 5 bases in between. Germline CDR1 SGHDN, CDR2 FVKESK.

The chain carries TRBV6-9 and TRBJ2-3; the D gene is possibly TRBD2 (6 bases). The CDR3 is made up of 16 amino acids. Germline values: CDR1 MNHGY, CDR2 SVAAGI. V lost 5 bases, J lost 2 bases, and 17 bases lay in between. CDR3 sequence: CASSLSGLHPTDTQYF. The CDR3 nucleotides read TGTGCCAGCAGTCTTTCGGGACTCCACCCCACAGATACGCAGTATTTT.

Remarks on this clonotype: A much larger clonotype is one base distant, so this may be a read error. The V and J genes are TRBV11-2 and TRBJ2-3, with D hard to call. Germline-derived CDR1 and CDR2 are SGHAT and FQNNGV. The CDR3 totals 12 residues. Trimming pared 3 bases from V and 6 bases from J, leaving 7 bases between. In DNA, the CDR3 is TGTGCCAGCAGCTTCTTACATGATACGCAGTATTTT. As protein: CASSFLHDTQYF.

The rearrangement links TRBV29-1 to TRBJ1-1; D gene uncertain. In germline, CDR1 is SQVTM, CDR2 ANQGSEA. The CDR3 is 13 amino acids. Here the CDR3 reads CNAAVQEATEAFF. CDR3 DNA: TGCAACGCCGCGGTGCAGGAAGCCACTGAAGCTTTCTTT.

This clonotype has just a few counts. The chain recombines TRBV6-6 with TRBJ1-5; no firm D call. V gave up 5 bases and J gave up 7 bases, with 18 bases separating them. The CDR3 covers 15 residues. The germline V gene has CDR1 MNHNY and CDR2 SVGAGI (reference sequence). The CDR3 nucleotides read TGTGCCAGCAGTCGCACGGACGGCGGGAGGCAGCCCCAGCATTTT. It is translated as CASSRTDGGRQPQHF.

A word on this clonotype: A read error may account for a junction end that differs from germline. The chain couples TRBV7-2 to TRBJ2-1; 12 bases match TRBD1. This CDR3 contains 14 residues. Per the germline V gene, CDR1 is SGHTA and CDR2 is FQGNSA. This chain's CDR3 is CASSRDRGRNEQFF. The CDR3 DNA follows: TGTGCCAGCAGCCGGGACAGGGGGCGAAATGAGCAGTTTTTC.

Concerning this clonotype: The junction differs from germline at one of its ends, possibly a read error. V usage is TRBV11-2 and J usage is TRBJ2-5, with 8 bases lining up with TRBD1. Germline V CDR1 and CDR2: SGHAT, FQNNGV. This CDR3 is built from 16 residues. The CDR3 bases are TGTACCAGCAGCTGGGGCCCGGGACAGGTGGGAGAGACCCAGTACTTC. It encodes CTSSWGPGQVGETQYF.

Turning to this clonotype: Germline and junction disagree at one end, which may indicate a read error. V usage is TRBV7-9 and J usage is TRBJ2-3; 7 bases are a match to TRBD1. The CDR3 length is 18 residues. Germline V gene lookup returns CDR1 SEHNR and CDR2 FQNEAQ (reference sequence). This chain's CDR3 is CVSSTGDQTVLPPDTQYF. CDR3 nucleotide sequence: TGTGTCAGCAGCACAGGGGACCAGACAGTCCTCCCACCAGATACGCAGTATTTT.

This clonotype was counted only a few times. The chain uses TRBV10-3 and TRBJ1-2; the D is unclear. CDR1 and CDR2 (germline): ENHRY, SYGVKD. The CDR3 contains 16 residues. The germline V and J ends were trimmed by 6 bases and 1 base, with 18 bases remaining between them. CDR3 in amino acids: CAISPDQLNLNYGYTF. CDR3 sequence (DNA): TGTGCCATCAGCCCAGATCAGTTAAATCTTAACTATGGCTACACCTTC.

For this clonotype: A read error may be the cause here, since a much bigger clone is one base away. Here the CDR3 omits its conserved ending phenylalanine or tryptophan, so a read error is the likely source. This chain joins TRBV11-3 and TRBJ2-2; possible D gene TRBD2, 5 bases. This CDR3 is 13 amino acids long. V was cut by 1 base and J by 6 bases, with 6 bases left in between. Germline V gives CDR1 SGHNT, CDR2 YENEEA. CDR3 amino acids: CASSLASSGELFI. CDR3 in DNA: TGTGCCAGCAGCTTAGCTAGCTCCGGGGAGCTGTTTATT.

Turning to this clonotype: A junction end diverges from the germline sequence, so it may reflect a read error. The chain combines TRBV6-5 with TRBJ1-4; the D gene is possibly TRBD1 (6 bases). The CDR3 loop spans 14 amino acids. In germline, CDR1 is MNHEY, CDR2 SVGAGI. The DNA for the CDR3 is TGTGCCTGCAGTCCCGGGACAATGGGCGAAAAACTGTTTTTT. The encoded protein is CACSPGTMGEKLFF.

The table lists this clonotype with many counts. The CDR3 loop is CASSLYHNTEAFF. In DNA form, the CDR3 reads TGTGCCAGCAGCTTGTACCATAACACTGAAGCTTTCTTT. The gene calls are TRBV5-6 and TRBJ1-1; D not certain. This CDR3 spans 13 amino acids. Germline values: CDR1 SGHDT, CDR2 YYEEEE. V lost 1 base, J lost 2 bases, and 6 bases lay in between.

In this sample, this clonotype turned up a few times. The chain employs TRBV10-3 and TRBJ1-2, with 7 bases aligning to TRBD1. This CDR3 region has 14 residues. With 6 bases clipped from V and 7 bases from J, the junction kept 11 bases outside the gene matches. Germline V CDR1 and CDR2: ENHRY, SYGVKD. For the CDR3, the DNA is TGTGCCATCAGCTTTCAGGGGGAAGGTCGTGGCTACACCTTC. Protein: CAISFQGEGRGYTF.

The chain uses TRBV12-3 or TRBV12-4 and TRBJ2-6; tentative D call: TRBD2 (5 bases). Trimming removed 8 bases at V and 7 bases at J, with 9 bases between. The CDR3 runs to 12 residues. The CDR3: CASGPSANVLTF. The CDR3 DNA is TGTGCCAGCGGCCCTAGCGCCAACGTCCTGACTTTC.

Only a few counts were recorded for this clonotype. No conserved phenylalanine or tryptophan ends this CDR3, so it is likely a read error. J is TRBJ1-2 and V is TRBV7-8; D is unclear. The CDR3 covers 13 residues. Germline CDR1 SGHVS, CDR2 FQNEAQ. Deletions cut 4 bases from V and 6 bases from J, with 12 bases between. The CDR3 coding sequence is TGTGCCAGCAGCTCGGAATTGGGCGATGGCTACACCCTC. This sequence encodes CASSSELGDGYTL.

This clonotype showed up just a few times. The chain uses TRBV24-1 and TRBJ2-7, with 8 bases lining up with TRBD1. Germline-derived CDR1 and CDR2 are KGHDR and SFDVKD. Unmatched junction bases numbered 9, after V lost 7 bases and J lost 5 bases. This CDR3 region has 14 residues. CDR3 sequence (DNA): TGTGCCACCAGCCCCACCGGGACAGGCGACGAGCAGTACTTC. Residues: CATSPTGTGDEQYF.

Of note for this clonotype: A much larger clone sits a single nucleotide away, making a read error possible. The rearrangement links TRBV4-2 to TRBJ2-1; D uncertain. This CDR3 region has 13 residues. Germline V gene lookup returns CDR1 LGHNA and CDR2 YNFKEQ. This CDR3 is CANSRRGTNEQFF. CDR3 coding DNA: TGTGCCAACAGCCGCCGCGGCACCAATGAGCAGTTCTTC.

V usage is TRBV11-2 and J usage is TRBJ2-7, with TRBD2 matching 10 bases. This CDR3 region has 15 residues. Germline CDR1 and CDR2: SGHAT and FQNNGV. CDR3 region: CASSPTSGISCEQYV. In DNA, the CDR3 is TGTGCCAGCAGCCCAACTAGCGGGATCTCCTGCGAGCAGTACGTC.

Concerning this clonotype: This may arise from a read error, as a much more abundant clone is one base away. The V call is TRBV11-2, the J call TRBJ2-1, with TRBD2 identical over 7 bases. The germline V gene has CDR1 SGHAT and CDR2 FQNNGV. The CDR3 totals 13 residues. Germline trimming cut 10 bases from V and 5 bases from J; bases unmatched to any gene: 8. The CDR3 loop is CAISLAVHNEQFF. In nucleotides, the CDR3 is TGTGCCATCAGTCTAGCGGTCCACAATGAGCAGTTCTTC. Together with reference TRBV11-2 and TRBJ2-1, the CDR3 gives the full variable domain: EAGVAQSPRYKIIEKRQSVAFWCNPISGHATLYWYQQILGQGPKLLIQFQNNGVVDDSQLPKDRFSAERLKGVDSTLKIQPAKLEDSAVYLCAISLAVHNEQFFGPGTRLTVL.